Listed here are 19 T cell receptor beta chains from one sample, sequenced in a study of PD-L1 blockade in urothelial cancer. The data were produced by immunoSEQ multiplex PCR, yet TCRdb's version contains in-frame clones alone and is incomplete. The sample records 85,000 to 130,000 clones, approximately 91% being singletons. Sequenced here: PBMCs, sampled around atezolizumab (anti-PD-L1) treatment. Source of these receptors: a woman of 80 years or more with urothelial cancer.

The rearrangement links TRBV10-3 to TRBJ2-2; the match to TRBD2 covers 9 bases. Germline V lookup: CDR1 ENHRY, CDR2 SYGVKD. The CDR3 totals 15 residues. V shed 5 bases and J 6 bases; nucleotides not matched to a gene: 7. In DNA form, the CDR3 reads TGTGCCATCAGTCCTAGTGGGACTAGCCCCGGGGAGCTGTTTTTT. Translated: CAISPSGTSPGELFF.

The count of this clone is one. V gene TRBV27 combines with J gene TRBJ2-2; 12 nucleotides match TRBD2. There are 13 residues in the CDR3. Germline lookup yields CDR1 MNHEY and CDR2 SMNVEV (reference sequence). The V gene end was trimmed by 9 bases and the J gene end by 8 bases; junction bases not matched to a gene: 4. CDR3 nucleotides: TGTGCCAGACGACTAGCGGGAGCGGGGGAGCTGTTTTTT. Amino acids: CARRLAGAGELFF.

V usage is TRBV11-2 and J usage is TRBJ2-7, with TRBD1 matching 8 bases. J gave up 3 bases and V 2 bases, and 3 bases lay outside the gene matches. The CDR3 sequence is 14 residues long. Germline CDR1 SGHAT, CDR2 FQNNGV. Here the CDR3 DNA reads TGTGCCAGCAGCTTATCGGACAGGGTCTACGAGCAGTACTTC. Translating it yields CASSLSDRVYEQYF.

This chain connects TRBV11-2 to TRBJ1-3, with D perhaps matching TRBD1 (6 bases). The CDR3 contains 18 residues. V was cut by 5 bases and J by 0 bases, with 20 bases left in between. In germline, CDR1 is SGHAT, CDR2 FQNNGV. The CDR3 region is CASSLTDRNPSSGNTIYF. DNA for the CDR3: TGTGCCAGCAGCCTAACCGACAGGAACCCTAGCTCTGGAAACACCATATATTTT.

This sequence joins TRBV7-9 and TRBJ1-4; 8 nucleotides align to TRBD1. CDR3 length: 14 amino acids. Germline V lookup: CDR1 SEHNR, CDR2 FQNEAQ (reference sequence). Germline trimming cut 3 bases from V and 4 bases from J; bases unmatched to any gene: 1. The CDR3 DNA reads as TGTGCCAGCAGCTTGGGACAGGTTAATGAAAAACTGTTTTTT. It translates to CASSLGQVNEKLFF.

The chain combines TRBV29-1 with TRBJ2-7; perhaps TRBD1 as D (6 bases). Germline CDR1 SQVTM, CDR2 ANQGSEA. V was pared by 7 bases and J by 0 bases, with 13 bases between. There are 13 residues in the CDR3. The CDR3 region is CSASTGDSYEQYF. The CDR3 DNA follows: TGCAGCGCTTCGACAGGAGACTCCTACGAGCAGTACTTC.

The chain uses TRBV6-6 and TRBJ2-2; D ambiguous. There are 13 residues in the CDR3. The germline V gene has CDR1 MNHNY and CDR2 SVGAGI (reference sequence). V lost 2 bases to trimming and J lost 3 bases, with 4 bases between them. CDR3 sequence: CASSYQYTGELFF. For the CDR3, the DNA is TGTGCCAGCAGTTACCAATACACCGGGGAGCTGTTTTTT.

In DNA, the CDR3 is TGTGCCAGCAACTCGGGACAGGGGAAGAAAAAACTGTTTTTT. This encodes CASNSGQGKKKLFF. The chain employs TRBV28 and TRBJ1-4, with 10 positions matching TRBD1. V lost 7 bases, J lost 9 bases, and 8 bases stayed unmatched. This CDR3 has 14 residues. The germline V gene has CDR1 MDHEN and CDR2 SYDVKM.

The V and J genes are TRBV13 and TRBJ1-2; the D gene is possibly TRBD1 (5 bases). Germline V gene data show CDR1 as PRHDT and CDR2 as FYEKMQ (reference sequence). With 5 bases removed from V and 8 bases from J, the gap between germline ends came to 15 bases. This CDR3 is built from 13 residues. CDR3 in DNA: TGTGCCAGCAGCCTCACGGGGGTTAGAGGCTACACCTTC. It encodes CASSLTGVRGYTF.

V is TRBV20-1 and J is TRBJ2-5; no clear D gene. Germline CDR1 and CDR2: DFQATT and SNEGSKA (reference sequence). Trimming removed 8 bases at V and 5 bases at J, with 12 bases between. The CDR3 is made up of 11 amino acids. CDR3 sequence reads: CSQTVEETQYF. CDR3 nucleotides: TGCAGTCAGACCGTGGAGGAGACCCAGTACTTC.

The genes are TRBV19 and TRBJ1-2, with a weak D call TRBD1 (5 bases). The CDR3 contains 15 residues. V gave up 5 bases and J gave up 6 bases, with 19 bases separating them. Germline assignment: CDR1 LNHDA and CDR2 SQIVND (reference sequence). The CDR3 spells CASSHKGASGDGYTF. DNA of the CDR3: TGTGCCAGTAGTCACAAAGGGGCTTCTGGGGATGGCTACACCTTC.

The chain links TRBV19 to TRBJ2-3; 10 bases are a match to TRBD1. V dropped 9 bases and J dropped 3; count of bases not matched to a gene: 9. Germline CDR1 LNHDA, CDR2 SQIVND (reference sequence). CDR3 size: 15 residues. The chain's CDR3 is CASTTRDRGTDTQYF. The CDR3, as DNA: TGTGCCAGCACGACACGGGACAGGGGAACAGATACGCAGTATTTT.

The genes are TRBV27 and TRBJ2-5; TRBD1 matches at 10 bases. Per the germline V gene, CDR1 is MNHEY and CDR2 is SMNVEV (reference sequence). The CDR3 totals 16 residues. V shed 5 bases, J shed 7 bases, and the junction held 13 bases outside the gene matches. The CDR3: CASSPSRGQGSGTQYF. DNA for the CDR3: TGTGCCAGCAGTCCATCTCGGGGACAGGGGTCTGGGACCCAGTACTTC.

The genes are TRBV7-3 and TRBJ2-3; D remains ambiguous. CDR1 is SGHTA and CDR2 is FQGTGA in the germline V gene. The CDR3 has 15 amino acids. With 4 bases removed from V and 0 bases from J, the gap between germline ends came to 11 bases. The CDR3 is CASSSQGVSTDTQYF. The CDR3 DNA is TGTGCCAGCAGCTCCCAAGGAGTCAGCACAGATACGCAGTATTTT. The full variable domain, rest sourced from reference TRBV7-3 and TRBJ2-3, is GAGVSQTPSNKVTEKGKYVELRCDPISGHTALYWYRQSLGQGPEFLIYFQGTGAADDSGLPNDRFFAVRPEGSVSTLKIQRTERGDSAVYLCASSSQGVSTDTQYFGPGTRLTVL.

The gene calls are TRBV30 and TRBJ1-6; no firm D call. V was cut by 2 bases and J by 5 bases, with 4 bases left in between. Germline V gene lookup returns CDR1 GTSNPN and CDR2 SVGIG (reference sequence). This CDR3 region has 12 residues. The CDR3: CAWSTNNSPLHF. The CDR3 nucleotides read TGTGCCTGGAGTACTAATAATTCACCCCTCCACTTT.

V is TRBV28 and J is TRBJ1-2; D not resolved. The CDR3 is made up of 14 amino acids. V lost 2 bases and J 8 bases, leaving 15 bases between the germline ends. Germline CDR1 MDHEN, CDR2 SYDVKM. The CDR3 bases are TGTGCCAGCAGTTTAGGTGGTCTGACGGAGGGCTACACCTTC. This sequence encodes CASSLGGLTEGYTF.

This clone was seen a single time. The chain links TRBV29-1 to TRBJ1-2, with D perhaps matching TRBD1 (6 bases). The germline V and J ends were trimmed by 4 bases and 1 base, with 13 bases remaining between them. Germline CDR1 and CDR2: SQVTM and ANQGSEA. This CDR3 has 14 residues. CDR3 sequence: CSVGREGVNYGYTF. The CDR3 DNA follows: TGCAGCGTTGGACGGGAGGGGGTTAACTATGGCTACACCTTC.

The chain carries TRBV28 and TRBJ1-4, with 7 bases matching TRBD1. The ends lost 8 bases at V and 3 bases at J; junction bases unmatched: 6. The CDR3 extends over 14 amino acids. The germline CDR1 and CDR2 sequences are MDHEN and SYDVKM. The DNA for the CDR3 is TGTGCCAGCCAGGGGGTCTTGGCTAATGAAAAACTGTTTTTT. Translated: CASQGVLANEKLFF.

This chain connects TRBV5-4 to TRBJ2-7, with a tentative D call TRBD1 (5 bases). The CDR3 covers 14 residues. The ends were cut back, 4 bases at V and 3 bases at J, with 14 bases in the middle. Germline V gene sequence: CDR1 SGHNT, CDR2 YYREEE (reference sequence). Written as DNA, the CDR3 is TGTGCCAGCAGCCTGGCGGACACCTACTACGAGCAGTACTTC. Its translation: CASSLADTYYEQYF.